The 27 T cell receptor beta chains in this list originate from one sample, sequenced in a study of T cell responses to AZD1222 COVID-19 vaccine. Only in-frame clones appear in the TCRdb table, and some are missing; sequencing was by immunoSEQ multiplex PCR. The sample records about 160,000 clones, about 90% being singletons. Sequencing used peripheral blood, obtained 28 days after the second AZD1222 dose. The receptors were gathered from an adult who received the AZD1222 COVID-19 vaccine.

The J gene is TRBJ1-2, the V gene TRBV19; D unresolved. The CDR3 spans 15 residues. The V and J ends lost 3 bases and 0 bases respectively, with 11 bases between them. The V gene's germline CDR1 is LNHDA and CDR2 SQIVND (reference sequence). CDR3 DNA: TGTGCCAGTAGTATTAATGGAGCCTCTAACTATGGCTACACCTTC. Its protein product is CASSINGASNYGYTF.

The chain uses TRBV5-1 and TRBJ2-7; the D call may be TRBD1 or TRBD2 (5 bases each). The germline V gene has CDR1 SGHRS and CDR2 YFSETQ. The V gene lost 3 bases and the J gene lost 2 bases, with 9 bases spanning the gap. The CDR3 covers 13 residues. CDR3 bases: TGCGCCAGCAGCTGGGGGTCTACCTACGAGCAGTACTTC. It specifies CASSWGSTYEQYF.

DNA for the CDR3: TGCGCCAGCAGCGGGACTACAGGGGGCGCGACTGAAGCTTTCTTT. Its protein product is CASSGTTGGATEAFF. The chain employs TRBV5-1 and TRBJ1-1; 9 bases agree with TRBD1. The CDR3 covers 15 residues. With 4 bases clipped from V and 5 bases from J, the junction kept 9 bases outside the gene matches. Germline assignment: CDR1 SGHRS and CDR2 YFSETQ.

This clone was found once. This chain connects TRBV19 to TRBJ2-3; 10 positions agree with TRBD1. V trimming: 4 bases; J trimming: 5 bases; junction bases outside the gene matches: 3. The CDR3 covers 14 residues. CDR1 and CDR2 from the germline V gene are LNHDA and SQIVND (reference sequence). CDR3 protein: CASSRQGAQDTQYF. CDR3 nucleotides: TGTGCCAGTAGTAGACAGGGGGCGCAAGATACGCAGTATTTT.

The CDR3 DNA reads TGTGCCAGCAGTTTGGGAACCGGGACAGTGAATTCACCCCTCCACTTT. Translation: CASSLGTGTVNSPLHF. The J gene is TRBJ1-6, the V gene TRBV27; TRBD1 agrees at 7 bases. Losses at the gene ends were 3 bases for V and 7 bases for J; bases not matched to a gene: 9. CDR1 and CDR2 from the germline V gene are MNHEY and SMNVEV (reference sequence). CDR3 length: 16 residues.

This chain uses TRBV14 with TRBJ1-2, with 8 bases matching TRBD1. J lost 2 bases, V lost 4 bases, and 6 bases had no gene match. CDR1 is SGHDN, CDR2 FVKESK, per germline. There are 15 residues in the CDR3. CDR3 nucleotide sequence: TGTGCCAGCAGCCCTATGACAGGGGAAAACTATGGCTACACCTTC. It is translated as CASSPMTGENYGYTF.

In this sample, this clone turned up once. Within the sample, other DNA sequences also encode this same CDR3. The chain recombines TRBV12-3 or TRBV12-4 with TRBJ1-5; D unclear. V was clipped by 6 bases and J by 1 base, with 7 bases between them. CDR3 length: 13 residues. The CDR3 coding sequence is TGTGCCAGCAGCGCCGGGAGCAATCAGCCCCAGCATTTT. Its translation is CASSAGSNQPQHF.

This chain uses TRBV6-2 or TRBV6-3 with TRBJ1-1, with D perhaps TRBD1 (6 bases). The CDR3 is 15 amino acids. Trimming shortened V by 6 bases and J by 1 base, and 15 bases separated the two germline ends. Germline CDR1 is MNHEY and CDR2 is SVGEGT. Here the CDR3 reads CASSKLRGENTEAFF. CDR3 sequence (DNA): TGTGCCAGCAGCAAACTTAGGGGGGAGAACACTGAAGCTTTCTTT.

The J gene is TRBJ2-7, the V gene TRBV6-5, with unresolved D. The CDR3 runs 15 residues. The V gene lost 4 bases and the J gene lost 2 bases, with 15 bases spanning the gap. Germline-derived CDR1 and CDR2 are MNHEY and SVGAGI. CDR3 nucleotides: TGTGCCAGCAGTTCCCAACCCGCCCGGGCCTACGAGCAGTACTTC. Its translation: CASSSQPARAYEQYF.

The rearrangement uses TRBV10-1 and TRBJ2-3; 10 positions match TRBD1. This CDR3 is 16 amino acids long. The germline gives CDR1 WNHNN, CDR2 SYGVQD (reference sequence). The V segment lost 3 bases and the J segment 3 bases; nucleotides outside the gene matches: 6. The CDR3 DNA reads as TGCGCCAGCAGTGATGAGGGACAGGGGCGAACAGATACGCAGTATTTT. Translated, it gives CASSDEGQGRTDTQYF.

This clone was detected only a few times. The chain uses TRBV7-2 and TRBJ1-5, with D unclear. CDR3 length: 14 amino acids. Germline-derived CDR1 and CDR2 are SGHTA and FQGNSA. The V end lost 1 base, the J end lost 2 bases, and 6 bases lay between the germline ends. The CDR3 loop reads CASSLGFGNQPQHF. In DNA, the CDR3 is TGTGCCAGCAGCTTAGGCTTCGGCAATCAGCCCCAGCATTTT.

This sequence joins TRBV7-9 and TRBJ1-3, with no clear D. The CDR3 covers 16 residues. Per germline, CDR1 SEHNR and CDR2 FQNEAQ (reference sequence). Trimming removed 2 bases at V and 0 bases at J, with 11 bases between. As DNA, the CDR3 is TGTGCCAGCAGCTTACCCGCTGGGTTCTCTGGAAACACCATATATTTT. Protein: CASSLPAGFSGNTIYF.

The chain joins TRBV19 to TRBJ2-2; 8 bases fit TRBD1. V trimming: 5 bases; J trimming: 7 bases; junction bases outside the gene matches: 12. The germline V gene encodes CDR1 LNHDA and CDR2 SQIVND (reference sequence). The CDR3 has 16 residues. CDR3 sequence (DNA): TGTGCCAGTAGTCCCTCTTGGACAGGGTTCAGCGGGGAGCTGTTTTTT. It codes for CASSPSWTGFSGELFF.

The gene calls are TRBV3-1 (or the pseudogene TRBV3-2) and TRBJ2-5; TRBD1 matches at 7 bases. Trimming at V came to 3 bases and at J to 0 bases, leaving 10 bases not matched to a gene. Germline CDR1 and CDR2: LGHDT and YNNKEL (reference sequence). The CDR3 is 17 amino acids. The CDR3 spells CASSHSDRVRYQETQYF. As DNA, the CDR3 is TGTGCCAGCAGCCACTCAGACAGGGTGAGGTACCAAGAGACCCAGTACTTC.

CDR3 protein: CSVAPGQGIPHHMNTEAFF. The CDR3 DNA sequence: TGCAGCGTTGCACCGGGACAGGGTATCCCCCATCACATGAACACTGAAGCTTTCTTT. The rearrangement uses TRBV29-1 and TRBJ1-1, with 9 bases that match TRBD1. CDR3 length: 19 amino acids. Trimming removed 4 bases from V and 0 bases from J; junction bases left unmatched: 18. In germline, CDR1 is SQVTM, CDR2 ANQGSEA.

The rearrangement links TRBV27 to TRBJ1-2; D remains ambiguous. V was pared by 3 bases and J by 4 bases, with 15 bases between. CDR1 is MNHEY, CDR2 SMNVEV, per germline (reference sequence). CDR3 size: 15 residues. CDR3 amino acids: CASSLGPGWGYGYTF. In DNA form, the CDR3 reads TGTGCCAGCAGTTTGGGTCCCGGCTGGGGCTATGGCTACACCTTC.

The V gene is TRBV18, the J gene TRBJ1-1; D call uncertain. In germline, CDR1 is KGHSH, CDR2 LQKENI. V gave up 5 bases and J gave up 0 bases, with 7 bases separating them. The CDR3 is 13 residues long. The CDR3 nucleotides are TGTGCCAGCTCAATCAGTTTGAACACTGAAGCTTTCTTT. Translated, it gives CASSISLNTEAFF.

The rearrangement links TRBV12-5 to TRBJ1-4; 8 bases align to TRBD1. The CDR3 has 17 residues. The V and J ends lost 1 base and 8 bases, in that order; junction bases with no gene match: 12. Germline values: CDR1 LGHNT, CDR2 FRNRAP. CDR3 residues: CASGLANLDRGREKLFF. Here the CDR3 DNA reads TGTGCTAGTGGTTTGGCAAACCTCGACAGGGGAAGGGAAAAACTGTTTTTT.

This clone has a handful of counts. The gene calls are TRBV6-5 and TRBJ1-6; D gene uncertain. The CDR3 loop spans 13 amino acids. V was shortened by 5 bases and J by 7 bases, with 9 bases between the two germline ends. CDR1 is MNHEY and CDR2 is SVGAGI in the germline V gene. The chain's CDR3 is CASSNGENSPLHF. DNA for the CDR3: TGTGCCAGCAGTAACGGGGAGAATTCACCCCTCCACTTT.

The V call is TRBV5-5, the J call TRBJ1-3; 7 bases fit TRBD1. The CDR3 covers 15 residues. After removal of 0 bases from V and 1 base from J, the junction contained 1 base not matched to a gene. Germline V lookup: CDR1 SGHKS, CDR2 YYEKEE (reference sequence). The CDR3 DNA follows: TGTGCCAGCAGCTTGGCCAGGGGGTCTGGAAACACCATATATTTT. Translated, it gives CASSLARGSGNTIYF.

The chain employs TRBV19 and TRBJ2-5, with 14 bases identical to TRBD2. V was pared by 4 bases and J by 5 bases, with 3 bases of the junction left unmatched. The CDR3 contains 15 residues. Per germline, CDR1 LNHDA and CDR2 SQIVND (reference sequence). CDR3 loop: CASSRGLAGGETQYF. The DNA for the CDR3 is TGTGCCAGTAGTAGAGGACTAGCGGGGGGTGAGACCCAGTACTTC. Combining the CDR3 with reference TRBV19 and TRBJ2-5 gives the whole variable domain DGGITQSPKYLFRKEGQNVTLSCEQNLNHDAMYWYRQDPGQGLRLIYYSQIVNDFQKGDIAEGYSVSREKKESFPLTVTSAQKNPTAFYLCASSRGLAGGETQYFGPGTRLLVL.

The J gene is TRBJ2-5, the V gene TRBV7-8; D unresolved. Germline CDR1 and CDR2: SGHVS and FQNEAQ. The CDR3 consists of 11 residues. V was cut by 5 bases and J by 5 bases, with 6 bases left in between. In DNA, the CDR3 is TGTGCCAGCAGCCAGGTGGAGACCCAGTACTTC. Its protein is CASSQVETQYF.

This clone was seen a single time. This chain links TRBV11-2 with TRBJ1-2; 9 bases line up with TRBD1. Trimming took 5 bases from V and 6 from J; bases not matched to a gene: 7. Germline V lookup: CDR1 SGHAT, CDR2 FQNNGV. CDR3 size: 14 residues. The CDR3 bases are TGTGCCAGCAGCCTTCGGACAGGGGTGGATGGCTACACCTTC. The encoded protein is CASSLRTGVDGYTF.

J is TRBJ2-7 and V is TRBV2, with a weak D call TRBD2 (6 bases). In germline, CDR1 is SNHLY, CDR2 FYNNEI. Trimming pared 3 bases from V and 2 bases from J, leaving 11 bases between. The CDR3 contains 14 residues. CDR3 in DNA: TGTGCCAGCAGTGATCTCGCGGGAACCTACGAGCAGTACTTC. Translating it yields CASSDLAGTYEQYF.

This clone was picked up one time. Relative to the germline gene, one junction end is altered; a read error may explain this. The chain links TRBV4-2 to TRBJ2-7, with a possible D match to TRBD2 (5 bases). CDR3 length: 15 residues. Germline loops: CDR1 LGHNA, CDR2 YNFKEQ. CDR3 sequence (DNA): TGTGCCAGCAGCCAAGATCAAGAGGGCCCCTACCAGCAGTACTTC. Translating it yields CASSQDQEGPYQQYF.

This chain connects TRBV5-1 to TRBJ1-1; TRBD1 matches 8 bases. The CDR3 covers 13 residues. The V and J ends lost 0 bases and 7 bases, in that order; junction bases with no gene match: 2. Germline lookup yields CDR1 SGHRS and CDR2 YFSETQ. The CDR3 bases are TGCGCCAGCAGCTTGGGACAGGGGAGTGAAGCTTTCTTT. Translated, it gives CASSLGQGSEAFF. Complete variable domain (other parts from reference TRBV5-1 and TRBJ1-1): KAGVTQTPRYLIKTRGQQVTLSCSPISGHRSVSWYQQTPGQGLQFLFEYFSETQRNKGNFPGRFSGRQFSNSRSEMNVSTLELGDSALYLCASSLGQGSEAFFGQGTRLTVV.

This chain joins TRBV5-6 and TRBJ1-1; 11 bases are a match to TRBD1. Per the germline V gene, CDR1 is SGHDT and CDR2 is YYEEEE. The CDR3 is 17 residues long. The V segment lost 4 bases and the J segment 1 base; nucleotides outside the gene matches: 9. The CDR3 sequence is CASSLFRTGGTNTEAFF. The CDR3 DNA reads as TGTGCCAGCAGCCTTTTCCGGACAGGGGGCACGAACACTGAAGCTTTCTTT.